The 22 T cell receptor beta chains below all came from one sample that was sequenced in a study of cytomegalovirus exposure and HLA in healthy donors. PCR employed 60 Vbeta and 13 Jbeta primers. The protocol was immunoSEQ multiplex PCR, while the TCRdb copy is restricted to in-frame clones and leaves out a portion. The data contain about 160,000 clones, about three quarters of them singletons. Sequenced material: PBMCs. The source of these receptors is a woman aged 50 to 60 in good health and CMV-seropositive.

J is TRBJ1-2 and V is TRBV27; TRBD1 matches at 7 bases. CDR3 length equals 12 residues. With 5 bases clipped from V and 8 bases from J, the junction kept 5 bases outside the gene matches. Germline CDR1 reads MNHEY; CDR2 reads SMNVEV (reference sequence). The CDR3 loop is CASSPTGVGYTF. In nucleotides, the CDR3 is TGTGCCAGCAGTCCCACAGGGGTGGGCTACACCTTC.

Here the CDR3 DNA reads TGTGCCAGCAGCTTAGGGGGGGGGTGGAGCACAGATACGCAGTATTTT. It yields the protein CASSLGGGWSTDTQYF. The V gene is TRBV7-2, the J gene TRBJ2-3, with 7 bases lining up with TRBD2. CDR3 size: 16 residues. J gave up 0 bases and V 1 base, and 4 bases lay outside the gene matches. Germline CDR1 and CDR2: SGHTA and FQGNSA.

J is TRBJ1-2 and V is TRBV7-8, with D maybe TRBD1 (6 bases). Deletions cut 2 bases from V and 8 bases from J, with 15 bases between. Germline assignment: CDR1 SGHVS and CDR2 FQNEAQ. The CDR3 consists of 14 residues. CDR3 nucleotide sequence: TGTGCCAGCAGCTTAATACAGGGAGAGAGCGGCTACACCTTC. It yields the protein CASSLIQGESGYTF. Looking up the rest from reference TRBV7-8 and TRBJ1-2 gives the full variable domain: GAGVSQSPRYKVAKRGQDVALRCDPISGHVSLFWYQQALGQGPEFLTYFQNEAQLDKSGLPSDRFFAERPEGSVSTLKIQRTQQEDSAVYLCASSLIQGESGYTFGSGTRLTVV.

CDR3 region: CASSVEWSSPQYF. The CDR3 nucleotides are TGTGCCAGCAGCGTGGAGTGGAGTTCTCCCCAGTACTTC. The chain carries TRBV5-8 and TRBJ2-7; D uncertain. CDR1 is SGHTS and CDR2 is YDEGEE in the germline V gene. Trimming cost V 4 bases and J 10 bases, with 18 bases left between them. The CDR3 has 13 residues.

The chain has TRBV28 and TRBJ1-4; 8 bases are a match to TRBD1. CDR1 is MDHEN and CDR2 is SYDVKM in the germline V gene. V shed 3 bases, J shed 2 bases, and the junction held 8 bases outside the gene matches. CDR3 length: 17 residues. CDR3 protein: CASSLSGGAGTNEKLFF. CDR3 coding DNA: TGTGCCAGCAGTTTGTCAGGGGGCGCCGGCACTAATGAAAAACTGTTTTTT.

The chain uses TRBV18 and TRBJ1-5; 8 positions match TRBD1. Germline V gene sequence: CDR1 KGHSH, CDR2 LQKENI. The CDR3 consists of 17 residues. With 2 bases clipped from V and 3 bases from J, the junction kept 9 bases outside the gene matches. The CDR3 loop reads CASSPSTGAVNNQPQHF. In DNA form, the CDR3 reads TGTGCCAGCTCACCATCGACAGGGGCTGTCAACAATCAGCCCCAGCATTTT.

The rearrangement links TRBV11-2 to TRBJ1-1, with D unresolved. V dropped 0 bases and J dropped 1 base, with 9 bases sitting between them. This CDR3 has 15 residues. Per the germline V gene, CDR1 is SGHAT and CDR2 is FQNNGV. CDR3 in amino acids: CASSLDPSGNTEAFF. The DNA of the CDR3 is TGTGCCAGCAGCTTAGACCCTTCGGGGAACACTGAAGCTTTCTTT.

Only one count was recorded for this clone. The V gene is TRBV28, the J gene TRBJ2-7; D is perhaps TRBD2 (6 bases). Germline CDR1 reads MDHEN; CDR2 reads SYDVKM. The germline V and J ends were trimmed by 7 bases and 6 bases, with 19 bases remaining between them. This CDR3 spans 14 amino acids. The CDR3 region has the DNA TGTGCCAGCAATGTTGAGGCGGGAAAGGGCGAGCAGTACTTC. It specifies CASNVEAGKGEQYF.

The chain couples TRBV9 to TRBJ2-2, with TRBD2 as a possible D gene (6 bases). V lost 0 bases, J lost 5 bases, and 20 bases lay in between. This CDR3 comprises 18 residues. The germline CDR1 and CDR2 sequences are SGDLS and YYNGEE. CDR3 nucleotides: TGTGCCAGCAGCGTAGCACGGGGAGGAAGTTTGGGGACCGGGGAGCTGTTTTTT. It specifies CASSVARGGSLGTGELFF.

The V call is TRBV6-1, the J call TRBJ1-3, with D possibly TRBD1 on 6 matching bases. Germline V gives CDR1 MNHNS, CDR2 SASEGT. The CDR3 consists of 15 residues. Trimming removed 1 base at V and 0 bases at J, with 7 bases between. CDR3: CASSEEGGSGNTIYF. The CDR3 DNA follows: TGTGCCAGCAGTGAAGAAGGGGGCTCTGGAAACACCATATATTTT.

Notes on this clone: A read error may produce the germline difference seen at one junction end. The J gene is TRBJ2-5, the V gene TRBV2; maybe TRBD2 (7 bases). CDR3 size: 14 residues. Germline V lookup: CDR1 SNHLY, CDR2 FYNNEI. CDR3 sequence (DNA): TGTGCCAGCAGCGAAGGGGGGGGTGTGGAGACCCAGTACTTC. Its protein product is CASSEGGGVETQYF.

The CDR3 region has the DNA TGTGCCAGCATAGCGGAAGGGGGCGGCCCAGATACGCAGTATTTT. The encoded protein is CASIAEGGGPDTQYF. The J gene is TRBJ2-3, the V gene TRBV2; maybe TRBD1 (7 bases). The CDR3 has 15 amino acids. Trimming left V 7 bases short and J 4 bases short, with 18 bases between. The germline CDR1 and CDR2 sequences are SNHLY and FYNNEI.

This clone was seen once. At the DNA level, this CDR3 is encoded by other sequences in the same sample as well. The rearrangement joins TRBV6-5 to TRBJ2-7; 9 nucleotides agree with TRBD1. V was clipped by 0 bases and J by 1 base; unmatched bases: 1. This CDR3 contains 15 residues. Germline assignment: CDR1 MNHEY and CDR2 SVGAGI. The CDR3 reads CASSYSGTGSYEQYF. The CDR3 coding sequence is TGTGCCAGCAGTTACTCGGGGACAGGGTCCTACGAGCAGTACTTC.

This chain joins TRBV28 and TRBJ1-5; 8 bases are shared with TRBD1. CDR3 length: 15 residues. The V gene end was trimmed by 6 bases and the J gene end by 1 base; junction bases not matched to a gene: 5. Per the germline V gene, CDR1 is MDHEN and CDR2 is SYDVKM. The CDR3 reads CASRDRAVSNQPQHF. CDR3 bases: TGTGCCAGCAGGGACAGGGCGGTCAGCAATCAGCCCCAGCATTTT.

This sequence joins TRBV7-2 and TRBJ2-2; 9 bases agree with TRBD1. V lost 5 bases to trimming and J lost 7 bases; unmatched junction nucleotides: 8. Germline CDR1 is SGHTA and CDR2 is FQGNSA. CDR3 length: 15 amino acids. The DNA of the CDR3 is TGTGCCAGCAGCGCGGGGACAGGGACGGGCGGGGAGCTGTTTTTT. This sequence encodes CASSAGTGTGGELFF.

CDR3 nucleotide sequence: TGTGCCAGCAGCGTAGAGGTATCGGGGTTCACTGAAGCTTTCTTT. It specifies CASSVEVSGFTEAFF. V gene TRBV9 combines with J gene TRBJ1-1; no clear D gene. The CDR3 runs 15 residues. Trimming removed 0 bases at V and 4 bases at J, with 13 bases between. Germline CDR1 is SGDLS and CDR2 is YYNGEE. The full variable domain, completed using reference TRBV9 and TRBJ1-1, is DSGVTQTPKHLITATGQRVTLRCSPRSGDLSVYWYQQSLDQGLQFLIQYYNGEERAKGNILERFSAQQFPDLHSELNLSSLELGDSALYFCASSVEVSGFTEAFFGQGTRLTVV.

This clone was detected a few times. This CDR3 reads CSVEGGAMVDEQFF. CDR3 coding DNA: TGCAGCGTTGAGGGGGGGGCGATGGTGGATGAGCAGTTCTTC. The chain joins TRBV29-1 to TRBJ2-1; the D gene is possibly TRBD2 (7 bases). The CDR3 consists of 14 residues. Germline V gene sequence: CDR1 SQVTM, CDR2 ANQGSEA. The V end lost 3 bases, the J end lost 8 bases, and 17 bases lay between the germline ends.

The genes are TRBV7-2 and TRBJ1-2; D may be TRBD1 (6 bases). This CDR3 is built from 14 residues. CDR1 is SGHTA and CDR2 is FQGNSA in the germline V gene. The germline V and J ends were trimmed by 1 base and 3 bases, with 9 bases remaining between them. The CDR3 DNA follows: TGTGCCAGCAGCTTAGTCAGGGGTGACTATGGCTACACCTTC. It specifies CASSLVRGDYGYTF. The complete variable domain, with remaining parts taken from reference TRBV7-2 and TRBJ1-2, reads GAGVSQSPSNKVTEKGKDVELRCDPISGHTALYWYRQSLGQGLEFLIYFQGNSAPDKSGLPSDRFSAERTGGSVSTLTIQRTQQEDSAVYLCASSLVRGDYGYTFGSGTRLTVV.

This clone was recorded a few times. The genes are TRBV5-4 and TRBJ2-7; weak D call: TRBD1 (5 bases). The germline V gene has CDR1 SGHNT and CDR2 YYREEE (reference sequence). This CDR3 is 14 amino acids long. Trimming pared 0 bases from V and 1 base from J, leaving 8 bases between. CDR3 nucleotides: TGTGCCAGCAGCTTGGGGGCAGGGTCCTACGAGCAGTACTTC. Amino acid sequence: CASSLGAGSYEQYF.

In its sample, this clone was seen once. The chain is built from TRBV28 and TRBJ2-3; D possibly corresponds to TRBD2 (5 bases). The germline CDR1 and CDR2 sequences are MDHEN and SYDVKM. This CDR3 has 14 amino acids. V was pared by 6 bases and J by 2 bases, with 12 bases between. In nucleotides, the CDR3 is TGTGCCAGCAGGGCTGGCGGGCCCACAGATACGCAGTATTTT. This sequence encodes CASRAGGPTDTQYF.

The CDR3 reads CASSTNSREFF. As DNA, the CDR3 is TGTGCCAGCAGTACAAATTCCCGGGAATTCTTT. V gene TRBV5-4 combines with J gene TRBJ1-1, with unresolved D. CDR1 SGHNT and CDR2 YYREEE come from the germline V gene (reference sequence). The V and J ends lost 5 bases and 14 bases respectively, with 16 bases between them. The CDR3 runs 11 residues.

The genes are TRBV14 and TRBJ1-6; D may be TRBD1 (6 bases). CDR1 and CDR2 from the germline V gene are SGHDN and FVKESK. The CDR3 sequence is 15 residues long. V shed 2 bases and J shed 6 bases, with 11 bases lying between them. CDR3 in DNA: TGTGCCAGCAGCCAAATCAGGGGCAGTAATTCACCCCTCCACTTT. Residues: CASSQIRGSNSPLHF.